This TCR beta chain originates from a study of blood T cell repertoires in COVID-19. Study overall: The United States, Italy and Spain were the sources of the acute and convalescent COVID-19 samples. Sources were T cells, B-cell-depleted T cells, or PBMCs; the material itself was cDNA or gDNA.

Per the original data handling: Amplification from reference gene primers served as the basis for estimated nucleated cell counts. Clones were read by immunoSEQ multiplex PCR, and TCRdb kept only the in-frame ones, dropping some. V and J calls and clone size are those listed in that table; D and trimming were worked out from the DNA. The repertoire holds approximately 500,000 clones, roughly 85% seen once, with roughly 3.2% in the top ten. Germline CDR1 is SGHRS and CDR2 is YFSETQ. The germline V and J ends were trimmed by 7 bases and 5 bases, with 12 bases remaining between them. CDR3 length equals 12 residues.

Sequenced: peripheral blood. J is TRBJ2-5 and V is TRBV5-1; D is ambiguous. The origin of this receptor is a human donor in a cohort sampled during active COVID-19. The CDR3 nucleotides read TGCGCCAGCTCTGACGGGTGGGAGACCCAGTACTTC. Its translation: CASSDGWETQYF.